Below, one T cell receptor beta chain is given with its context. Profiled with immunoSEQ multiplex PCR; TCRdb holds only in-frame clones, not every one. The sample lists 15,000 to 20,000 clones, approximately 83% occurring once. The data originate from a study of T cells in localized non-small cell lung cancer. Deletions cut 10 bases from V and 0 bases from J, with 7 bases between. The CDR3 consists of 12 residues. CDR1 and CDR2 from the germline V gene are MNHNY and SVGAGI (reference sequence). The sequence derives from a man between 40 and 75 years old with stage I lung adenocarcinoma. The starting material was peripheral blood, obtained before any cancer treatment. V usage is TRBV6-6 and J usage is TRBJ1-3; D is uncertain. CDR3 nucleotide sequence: TGTGCCATCAAGGCCTCTGGAAACACCATATATTTT. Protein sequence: CAIKASGNTIYF.